This note documents a single TCR beta chain sequence. This specimen belongs to a study of CD8+CD57+ T cells in acquired aplastic anemia. Study-wide background: The mean DNA yield obtained from sorted CD4+ and CD8+ cells came to around 3 ug.

Before being chosen for sequencing, patients had shown CD8+CD57+ cell expansion by flow cytometry. This CDR3 has 15 amino acids. After removal of 10 bases from V and 3 bases from J, the junction contained 11 bases not matched to a gene. Germline CDR1 and CDR2: MDHEN and SYDVKM. Profiling of TCR beta VDJ combinations and CDR3 sequences used genomic DNA as template. TCRdb used MiXCR to reprocess the reads, holding one entry per CDR3 protein. Of under 200,000 distinct CDR3 sequences listed, 40% to 50% are singletons. The sequence was obtained from a human donor with aplastic anemia. The sample consisted of sorted CD4+, CD8+, or CD8+CD57+ T cells (not recorded which) from PBMCs. J is TRBJ2-1 and V is TRBV28; 8 bases line up with TRBD2. This CDR3 reads CATRISGVGYNEQFF. DNA for the CDR3: TGTGCCACCCGTATTAGCGGGGTGGGCTACAATGAGCAGTTCTTC.